This record looks at one TCR beta chain sequence and its context. The data stem from a study of T cell changes during pregnancy in multiple sclerosis. The CDR3 is 18 amino acids. CDR1 is SGHDN and CDR2 is FVKESK in the germline V gene. V lost 2 bases and J lost 1; bases outside the gene matches: 8. Sequenced by immunoSEQ multiplex PCR; TCRdb stores in-frame clones only, minus some. This repertoire shows around 24,000 clones, approximately 86% found once; its top ten account for around 0.96%. The rearrangement links TRBV14 to TRBJ1-4; 9 bases are shared with TRBD1. The sequence derives from a female donor in good health, enrolled as a control in a pregnancy study. The material sequenced was CD4+ T cells from peripheral blood mononuclear cells, taken in the second trimester of pregnancy. In nucleotides, the CDR3 is TGTGCCAGCAGCCAAAGGACAGGGGAGGGAGGAACTAATGAAAAACTGTTTTTT. It encodes CASSQRTGEGGTNEKLFF. Complete variable domain (other parts from reference TRBV14 and TRBJ1-4): EAGVTQFPSHSVIEKGQTVTLRCDPISGHDNLYWYRRVMGKEIKFLLHFVKESKQDESGMPNNRFLAERTGGTYSTLKVQPAELEDSGVYFCASSQRTGEGGTNEKLFFGSGTQLSVL.